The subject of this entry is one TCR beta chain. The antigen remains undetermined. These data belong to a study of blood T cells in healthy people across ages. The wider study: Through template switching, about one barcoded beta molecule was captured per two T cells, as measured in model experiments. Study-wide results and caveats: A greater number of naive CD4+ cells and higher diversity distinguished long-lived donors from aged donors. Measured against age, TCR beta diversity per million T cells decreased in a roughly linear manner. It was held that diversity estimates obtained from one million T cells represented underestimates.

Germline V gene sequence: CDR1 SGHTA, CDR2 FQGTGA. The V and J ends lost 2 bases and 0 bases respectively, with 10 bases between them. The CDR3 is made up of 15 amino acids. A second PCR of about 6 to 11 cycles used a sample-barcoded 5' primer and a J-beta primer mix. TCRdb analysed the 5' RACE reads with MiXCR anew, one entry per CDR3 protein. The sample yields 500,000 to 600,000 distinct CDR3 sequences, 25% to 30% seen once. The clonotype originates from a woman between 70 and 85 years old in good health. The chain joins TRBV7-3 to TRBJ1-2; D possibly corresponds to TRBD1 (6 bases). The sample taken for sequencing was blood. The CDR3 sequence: CASSLAGASNYGYTF. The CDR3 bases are TGTGCCAGCAGCTTAGCAGGGGCCTCTAACTATGGCTACACCTTC.